This is a list of T cell receptor beta chains from one sample in a study of blood T cell repertoires in COVID-19. Libraries were prepared by immunoSEQ multiplex PCR; TCRdb keeps only in-frame clonotypes and omits some of them. The profile shows approximately 140,000 clones, around 80% of them singletons. The sequencing input was peripheral blood. All receptors come from a woman over 75 in a cohort sampled during active or convalescent COVID-19. Both conserved end residues are part of each CDR3.

V gene	J gene	CDR3 protein
TRBV7-8	TRBJ2-2	CASSRGTISSGELFF
TRBV7-2	TRBJ1-2	CASSLGEGRGYTF
TRBV19	TRBJ1-1	CASSIRQGGDTEAFF
TRBV7-3	TRBJ2-3	CASSTGGRPIDTQYF
TRBV11-3	TRBJ2-7	CASSSTDTYEQYF
TRBV18	TRBJ2-2	CASSWDTLANTGELFF
TRBV24-1	TRBJ1-2	CATSDSGRGGYTF
TRBV6-5	TRBJ2-5	CATEGTGETQYF
TRBV12-3/TRBV12-4	TRBJ1-2	CASSFGQVYGYTF
TRBV6-1	TRBJ1-2	CASSDWTYYGYTF
TRBV4-1	TRBJ1-1	CASSLRQGPYTEAFF
TRBV9	TRBJ1-2	CASSVGTGNTGYTF
TRBV28	TRBJ1-2	CASSLLQGIWEGYTF
TRBV10-3	TRBJ1-3	CAISGTGSGNTIYF
TRBV7-9	TRBJ2-2	CASSLEAGVTGELFF
TRBV4-1	TRBJ1-4	CASSHNRVISEKLFF
TRBV6-5	TRBJ2-5	CASRGAGGRETQYF
TRBV4-2	TRBJ1-2	CASRTQLGGTEGYTF
TRBV20-1	TRBJ2-2	CSASSPYGRELFF
TRBV4-2	TRBJ1-3	CASSQDSAGAGGNTIYF
TRBV5-6	TRBJ1-2	CASSSVGDAFNYGYTF
TRBV7-2	TRBJ1-5	CASSLAEDQPQHF
TRBV29-1	TRBJ2-5	CSVSTLRTVKETQYF
TRBV6-2/TRBV6-3	TRBJ2-4	CASSSLGGGPNIQYF
TRBV29-1	TRBJ1-1	CSAQRGQGRMNTEAFF
TRBV29-1	TRBJ1-1	CSAPLGGTNTEAFF
TRBV7-2	TRBJ2-3	CASSLRVTSTDTQYF
TRBV19	TRBJ2-1	CASTPTRTGNYNEQFF
TRBV11-2	TRBJ2-1	CASSLVLNEGGRDYNEQFF
TRBV19	TRBJ1-3	CASRYNSGNTIYF
TRBV7-3	TRBJ2-7	CASGTGRYEQYF
TRBV3-1/TRBV3-2	TRBJ2-3	CASSRVSGGASDTQYF
TRBV5-1	TRBJ1-5	CASSLLGGQPQHF
TRBV11-2	TRBJ1-3	CASSPPGHPISGNTIYF
TRBV18	TRBJ2-2	CASSPLAGTGDTGELFF
TRBV7-3	TRBJ1-1	CASSLFQGITEAFF
TRBV7-9	TRBJ2-7	CASSLYGEGYEQYF
TRBV7-2	TRBJ1-2	CASSPRQGAGYGYTF
TRBV24-1	TRBJ1-4	CATSDPGQGDEKLFF
TRBV12-3/TRBV12-4	TRBJ2-2	CASSLELFGELFF
TRBV5-6	TRBJ2-5	CASSYFGAIETQYF
TRBV2	TRBJ2-5	CASSFNQGTETQYF
TRBV7-9	TRBJ2-2	CASSLARDRGKVDTGELFF
TRBV6-1	TRBJ1-6	CASSEALRAGLSPLHF
TRBV2	TRBJ1-5	CASNVLGGNQPQHF
TRBV7-2	TRBJ2-5	CASSFYGGRETQYF
TRBV13	TRBJ2-2	CASSPLERGPTGELFF
TRBV10-3	TRBJ1-5	CAISASTGDSNQPQHF
TRBV7-9	TRBJ1-3	CASSFTTEVVSGNTIYF
TRBV7-9	TRBJ1-2	CASSPGPGGNYGYTF
TRBV7-2	TRBJ1-1	CASSLTTGGVAFF
TRBV2	TRBJ1-1	CASSRQGMNTEAFF
TRBV6-2/TRBV6-3	TRBJ2-1	CASSLGLPHNEQFF
TRBV30	TRBJ2-1	CARSGGREQFF
TRBV3-1/TRBV3-2	TRBJ1-6	CASGEVGVRNSPLHF